These 13 T cell receptor beta chains share one sample of origin, sequenced in a study of T cells in Graves' hyperthyroidism and ophthalmopathy. The TCR beta CDR3 regions underwent amplification using RNA transcripts as the source. Carried out on the TCR CDR3, a first-round RT-PCR used the HTBI primer set. Each CDR3 protein is one row after TCRdb ran MiXCR on the multiplex PCR reads. The data hold under 250,000 distinct CDR3 sequences, with around 24% observed a single time. The sequencing sample was made of blood. These TCRs come from a middle-aged woman with Graves' ophthalmopathy.

The sample holds many counts of this clonotype. The V call is TRBV28, the J call TRBJ1-1; possibly TRBD1 for D (6 bases). The germline V gene encodes CDR1 MDHEN and CDR2 SYDVKM. Trimming cost V 3 bases and J 7 bases, with 9 bases left between them. The CDR3 sequence is 12 residues long. The CDR3 here is CASSFVQGEAFF. As DNA, the CDR3 is TGTGCCAGCAGTTTCGTACAGGGTGAAGCTTTCTTT.

This clonotype was seen many times. V usage is TRBV18 and J usage is TRBJ2-2; TRBD2 is a possible D gene (6 bases). The CDR3 totals 14 residues. Trimming removed 1 base from V and 3 bases from J, with 6 bases in between. Germline loops: CDR1 KGHSH, CDR2 LQKENI. The CDR3: CASSPRGDTGELFF. The CDR3 nucleotides are TGTGCCAGCTCACCACGCGGGGACACCGGGGAGCTGTTTTTT. Full variable domain (remainder filled in from reference TRBV18 and TRBJ2-2): NAGVMQNPRHLVRRRGQEARLRCSPMKGHSHVYWYRQLPEEGLKFMVYLQKENIIDESGMPKERFSAEFPKEGPSILRIQQVVRGDSAAYFCASSPRGDTGELFFGEGSRLTVL.

V gene TRBV27 combines with J gene TRBJ1-3; D gene uncertain. The CDR3 contains 15 residues. Germline V gene data show CDR1 as MNHEY and CDR2 as SMNVEV (reference sequence). V lost 9 bases to trimming and J lost 0 bases, with 15 bases between them. The CDR3: CASSRGGVSGNTIYF. CDR3 bases: TGTGCCAGTTCCCGCGGTGGCGTCTCTGGAAACACCATATATTTT.

This clonotype was observed at least ten times. This chain joins TRBV7-9 and TRBJ1-5, with D possibly being TRBD1 (6 bases). Per germline, CDR1 SEHNR and CDR2 FQNEAQ (reference sequence). V lost 8 bases and J 6 bases, leaving 20 bases between the germline ends. The CDR3 extends over 15 amino acids. The CDR3 coding sequence is TGTGCCAGCGGCCCCGATACAGGGTTTATTCAGCCCCAGCATTTT. Translated: CASGPDTGFIQPQHF. The full variable domain, rest sourced from reference TRBV7-9 and TRBJ1-5, is DTGVSQNPRHKITKRGQNVTFRCDPISEHNRLYWYRQTLGQGPEFLTYFQNEAQLEKSRLLSDRFSAERPKGSFSTLEIQRTEQGDSAMYLCASGPDTGFIQPQHFGDGTRLSIL.

This clonotype was detected ten times or more. The CDR3: CASSFGQGANGNTIYF. As DNA, the CDR3 is TGCGCCAGCAGCTTCGGGCAGGGGGCAAATGGAAACACCATATATTTT. The chain combines TRBV5-1 with TRBJ1-3; TRBD1 aligns across 8 bases. With V trimmed by 2 bases and J by 3 bases, 7 bases remained unmatched. The V gene's germline CDR1 is SGHRS and CDR2 YFSETQ. The CDR3 totals 16 residues.

The table lists this clonotype with many counts. This rearrangement joins TRBV29-1 to TRBJ1-2, with a possible D match to TRBD1 (5 bases). The germline CDR1 and CDR2 sequences are SQVTM and ANQGSEA. The V gene lost 6 bases and the J gene lost 2 bases, with 25 bases spanning the gap. There are 17 residues in the CDR3. The CDR3 loop reads CSVTGTASTLGNYGYTF. The CDR3 DNA sequence: TGCAGCGTAACCGGGACGGCGAGCACCTTAGGAAACTATGGCTACACCTTC.

This clonotype was counted ten times or more. The gene calls are TRBV4-2 and TRBJ1-5; no reliable D call. With 4 bases removed from V and 8 bases from J, the gap between germline ends came to 15 bases. Germline V gene sequence: CDR1 LGHNA, CDR2 YNFKEQ. The CDR3 sequence is 14 residues long. The CDR3 is CASSRWALAEPQHF. The CDR3 DNA sequence: TGTGCCAGCAGCCGTTGGGCCCTTGCGGAGCCCCAGCATTTT.

This chain joins TRBV6-1 and TRBJ1-6; 9 bases map to TRBD1. In germline, CDR1 is MNHNS, CDR2 SASEGT. This CDR3 is built from 14 residues. Trimming cost V 5 bases and J 10 bases; bases outside gene matches: 6. The CDR3 sequence: CASSPGTGQSPLHF. CDR3 bases: TGTGCCAGCAGTCCCGGGACAGGGCAATCACCCCTCCACTTT.

The V and J genes are TRBV2 and TRBJ1-1, with D possibly being TRBD1 (6 bases). Germline CDR1 and CDR2: SNHLY and FYNNEI. V lost 4 bases and J 5 bases, leaving 17 bases between the germline ends. The CDR3 contains 15 residues. DNA for the CDR3: TGTGCCAGCAGTGTACGGGGGGCATCGTCGACTGAAGCTTTCTTT. This codes for CASSVRGASSTEAFF.

This clonotype has ten or more counts. This chain uses TRBV5-1 with TRBJ1-5, with 12 bases identical to TRBD1. CDR1 and CDR2 (germline): SGHRS, YFSETQ. The J segment lost 1 base and the V segment lost 4 bases, leaving 9 bases of the junction unmatched. This CDR3 region has 18 residues. CDR3 in DNA: TGCGCCAGCAGCCCCGGGACAGGGGGCGCGCACAGCAATCAGCCCCAGCATTTT. Translated: CASSPGTGGAHSNQPQHF.

The V call is TRBV29-1, the J call TRBJ2-7; D not certain. This CDR3 is 11 amino acids long. Germline CDR1 and CDR2: SQVTM and ANQGSEA. V was shortened by 5 bases and J by 9 bases, with 14 bases between the two germline ends. The chain's CDR3 is CSVRKHLGQYF. CDR3 sequence (DNA): TGCAGCGTTCGAAAACATCTCGGGCAGTACTTC.

The sample holds many counts of this clonotype. The chain is built from TRBV6-5 and TRBJ2-4; tentative D call: TRBD1 (7 bases). The V gene's germline CDR1 is MNHEY and CDR2 SVGAGI. V lost 2 bases and J lost 1, with 12 bases in between. CDR3 size: 16 residues. The CDR3 nucleotides read TGTGCCAGCAGTTACCCTCCAGGGGGGGCCAAAAACATTCAGTACTTC. It translates to CASSYPPGGAKNIQYF.

The chain joins TRBV24-1 to TRBJ1-2; D is ambiguous. There are 12 residues in the CDR3. The V end lost 4 bases, the J end lost 2 bases, and 4 bases lay between the germline ends. Germline CDR1 KGHDR, CDR2 SFDVKD. The CDR3 coding sequence is TGTGCCACCAGTGACACGAACTATGGCTACACCTTC. Translated, it gives CATSDTNYGYTF.